This is a list of T cell receptor beta chains from one sample in a study of T cell changes during pregnancy in multiple sclerosis. Sequencing used immunoSEQ multiplex PCR; TCRdb keeps in-frame clones, though not all of them. The repertoire holds more than 65,000 clones, with around 93% as singletons. The material was peripheral blood, obtained in the first trimester of pregnancy. Receptor source: a female donor with multiple sclerosis, enrolled in a pregnancy study. Both conserved end residues are part of each CDR3. D genes are given only for firm matches. Rows may omit the clone size; those that give it use once, few, many or a size class.

CDR3nt: TGTGCCAGCAGGCCTCCGGGACAGGGTAACAATGAGCAGTTCTTC; CDR3aa: CASRPPGQGNNEQFF; abundance: .; v_gene: TRBV6-5; j_gene: TRBJ2-1; d_gene: TRBD1
CDR3nt: TGTGCCAGCTCACCGGGCTTACGAGAGACCCAGTACTTC; CDR3aa: CASSPGLRETQYF; abundance: once; v_gene: TRBV18; j_gene: TRBJ2-5; d_gene: .
CDR3nt: TGCGCCAGCAGCCAACCAGTTTCGGCCAGGGTATCCCTCCACTTT; CDR3aa: CASSQPVSARVSLHF; abundance: few; v_gene: TRBV4-1; j_gene: TRBJ1-6; d_gene: .
CDR3nt: TGCGCCAGCAGCCCGGGACTAGCGGACACCGGGGAGCTGTTTTTT; CDR3aa: CASSPGLADTGELFF; abundance: .; v_gene: TRBV5-1; j_gene: TRBJ2-2; d_gene: TRBD2
CDR3nt: TGTGCCAGTAGTATAAAGTTACAGGGTGGTGGCTACACCTTC; CDR3aa: CASSIKLQGGGYTF; abundance: .; v_gene: TRBV19; j_gene: TRBJ1-2; d_gene: .
CDR3nt: TGTGCCAGCTCACCCCAGTCGGGTTACGAGCAGTACTTC; CDR3aa: CASSPQSGYEQYF; abundance: .; v_gene: TRBV18; j_gene: TRBJ2-7; d_gene: .
CDR3nt: TGTGCCAGCAGATATACAGGGGCGGGAGAGCAGTACTTC; CDR3aa: CASRYTGAGEQYF; abundance: .; v_gene: TRBV28; j_gene: TRBJ2-7; d_gene: .
CDR3nt: TGTGCCAGCTCACCGGACGTCTCAGGGGAGGGCTACACCTTC; CDR3aa: CASSPDVSGEGYTF; abundance: .; v_gene: TRBV18; j_gene: TRBJ1-2; d_gene: .
CDR3nt: TGCGCCAGCAGCCTAACCGGACAGGATTTCACAGATACGCAGTATTTT; CDR3aa: CASSLTGQDFTDTQYF; abundance: .; v_gene: TRBV5-1; j_gene: TRBJ2-3; d_gene: TRBD1
CDR3nt: TGCGCCAGCAGCTCGGACAGGGGAAATCGGGGCAATCAGCCCCAGCATTTT; CDR3aa: CASSSDRGNRGNQPQHF; abundance: .; v_gene: TRBV4-1; j_gene: TRBJ1-5; d_gene: TRBD1
CDR3nt: TGTGCCAGCAGGTCCGACAGGGTGAGCTATGGCTACACCTTC; CDR3aa: CASRSDRVSYGYTF; abundance: .; v_gene: TRBV7-3; j_gene: TRBJ1-2; d_gene: TRBD1
CDR3nt: TGTGCCAGCAGCTTTAGCCAGGGGGTTGGTGGCTACACCTTC; CDR3aa: CASSFSQGVGGYTF; abundance: .; v_gene: TRBV5-5; j_gene: TRBJ1-2; d_gene: TRBD1
CDR3nt: TGTGCCAGCAGACGAGACACTAACTATGGCTACACCTTC; CDR3aa: CASRRDTNYGYTF; abundance: few; v_gene: TRBV7-9; j_gene: TRBJ1-2; d_gene: .
CDR3nt: TGCAGCGTTAGACAGCAAGAGACCCAGTACTTC; CDR3aa: CSVRQQETQYF; abundance: .; v_gene: TRBV29-1; j_gene: TRBJ2-5; d_gene: .
CDR3nt: TGTGCCAGCAGCGTAGGGGCAGAGACAGATACGCAGTATTTT; CDR3aa: CASSVGAETDTQYF; abundance: .; v_gene: TRBV9; j_gene: TRBJ2-3; d_gene: .
CDR3nt: TGTGCCAGCAGCGTAGTGACTAGCGGCACAGATACGCAGTATTTT; CDR3aa: CASSVVTSGTDTQYF; abundance: .; v_gene: TRBV9; j_gene: TRBJ2-3; d_gene: TRBD2
CDR3nt: TGTGCCAGCAGCTGGGGCACTAGCGGGGGGGCAAAGACCCAGTACTTC; CDR3aa: CASSWGTSGGAKTQYF; abundance: once; v_gene: TRBV5-4; j_gene: TRBJ2-5; d_gene: TRBD2
CDR3nt: TGTGCCAGCAGCATAGACAGGGCCCACAATGAGCAGTTCTTC; CDR3aa: CASSIDRAHNEQFF; abundance: .; v_gene: TRBV7-2; j_gene: TRBJ2-1; d_gene: TRBD1
CDR3nt: TGCGCCAGCAGCTTGGGTAATGCGGGGGCGTCGGAAGCTTTCTTT; CDR3aa: CASSLGNAGASEAFF; abundance: once; v_gene: TRBV5-1; j_gene: TRBJ1-1; d_gene: .
CDR3nt: TGTGCCAGCAGTTCTACACAGGGTAGCGATATTGGCTACACCTTC; CDR3aa: CASSSTQGSDIGYTF; abundance: .; v_gene: TRBV27; j_gene: TRBJ1-2; d_gene: .
CDR3nt: TGTGCCAGCAGTTACTCGTTTAATACTGAAGCTTTCTTT; CDR3aa: CASSYSFNTEAFF; abundance: .; v_gene: TRBV6-5; j_gene: TRBJ1-1; d_gene: .
CDR3nt: TGTGCCAGCAGCGTGGCTCGACTAGCGGGAGGGCAAGAGACCCAGTACTTC; CDR3aa: CASSVARLAGGQETQYF; abundance: .; v_gene: TRBV9; j_gene: TRBJ2-5; d_gene: TRBD2
CDR3nt: TGTGCCAGCAGTTACTCGGCAGGATTCCCTGGGCAGCCCCAGCATTTT; CDR3aa: CASSYSAGFPGQPQHF; abundance: .; v_gene: TRBV6-6; j_gene: TRBJ1-5; d_gene: .
CDR3nt: TGTGCCAGCAGCCAAGGGGGCACCGGGGAGCTGTTTTTT; CDR3aa: CASSQGGTGELFF; abundance: .; v_gene: TRBV11-3; j_gene: TRBJ2-2; d_gene: .
CDR3nt: TGTGCCAGTAGTATCCAGGGGGCAACCTACGAGCAGTACTTC; CDR3aa: CASSIQGATYEQYF; abundance: .; v_gene: TRBV19; j_gene: TRBJ2-7; d_gene: TRBD1
CDR3nt: TGCAGCGTTAGGCTAGCGGGGGGGGTAGGGAATGAGCAGTTCTTC; CDR3aa: CSVRLAGGVGNEQFF; abundance: .; v_gene: TRBV29-1; j_gene: TRBJ2-1; d_gene: TRBD2
CDR3nt: TGTGCCAGCAGCGTAGCTGGGGGGGCGGGGACTGAAGCTTTCTTT; CDR3aa: CASSVAGGAGTEAFF; abundance: once; v_gene: TRBV9; j_gene: TRBJ1-1; d_gene: .
CDR3nt: TGCGCCAGCAGTGACCGAAGGGGGGGATACGAGCAGTACTTC; CDR3aa: CASSDRRGGYEQYF; abundance: .; v_gene: TRBV10-1; j_gene: TRBJ2-7; d_gene: .